Described below is a single T cell receptor beta chain sequence and its context. The antigen is unknown. This record belongs to a study of brain T cells in children with intractable seizures. Overall study results and limits: Pre- and post-surgery blood differed in depth, so pre-surgery absences may be undersampling. Only CDR3 sequence similarity suggested viral specificity, without known HCMV serostatus.

Generated by immunoSEQ multiplex PCR, the TCRdb table keeps only in-frame clones and is missing some. The table has roughly 64,000 clones, approximately 94% seen once; the top ten hold 0.35% to 0.4%. The sequenced cases were selected for having the highest brain T cell transcript signatures. Before surgery, patients took at least one anti-epileptic drug. The CDR3 extends over 13 amino acids. Germline CDR1 KGHDR, CDR2 SFDVKD. Trimming pared 2 bases from V and 8 bases from J, leaving 9 bases between. The input for sequencing was peripheral blood, taken at surgery. This TCR came from a boy under three years old with focal cortical dysplasia and intractable seizures. The chain employs TRBV24-1 and TRBJ2-1; D may be TRBD1 (5 bases). The CDR3 reads CATSDSTVDEQFF. CDR3 DNA sequence: TGTGCCACCAGTGATTCGACAGTCGATGAGCAGTTCTTC.